Shown below are 15 T cell receptor beta chains from a single sample sequenced in a study of cytomegalovirus exposure and HLA in healthy donors. The PCR employed 60 Vbeta primers together with 13 Jbeta primers. The assay was immunoSEQ multiplex PCR, and TCRdb's table has in-frame clones only and misses some. The sample records about 130,000 clones, approximately 71% being singletons. Material for sequencing was PBMCs. These TCRs come from a man aged 25 to 40 in good health and CMV-seronegative.

The V gene is TRBV2, the J gene TRBJ1-1; D is perhaps TRBD1 (5 bases). The germline V and J ends were trimmed by 4 bases and 1 base, with 22 bases remaining between them. Looked up from germline, CDR1 is SNHLY and CDR2 is FYNNEI. The CDR3 loop spans 18 amino acids. CDR3 sequence: CASSVAGQVLSRNTEAFF. The DNA for the CDR3 is TGTGCCAGCAGTGTCGCAGGGCAGGTTCTAAGCCGGAACACTGAAGCTTTCTTT.

The chain links TRBV11-2 to TRBJ2-1, with TRBD2 as a possible D gene (5 bases). Looked up from germline, CDR1 is SGHAT and CDR2 is FQNNGV. V lost 4 bases and J 10 bases, leaving 14 bases between the germline ends. This CDR3 has 13 residues. The CDR3 coding sequence is TGTGCCAGCAGCTCCACCTCTCGGAGGGAGCAGTTCTTC. This sequence encodes CASSSTSRREQFF.

This chain uses TRBV7-6 with TRBJ2-2, with a possible D match to TRBD1 (5 bases). Germline assignment: CDR1 SGHVS and CDR2 FNYEAQ. Trimming pared 7 bases from V and 3 bases from J, leaving 9 bases between. The CDR3 has 13 amino acids. The CDR3 nucleotides are TGTGCCAGCACCCAAGGGGACACCGGGGAGCTGTTTTTT. Its translation is CASTQGDTGELFF. The variable domain in full, with the rest retrieved from reference TRBV7-6 and TRBJ2-2, is GAGVSQSPRYKVTKRGQDVALRCDPISGHVSLYWYRQALGQGPEFLTYFNYEAQQDKSGLPNDRFSAERPEGSISTLTIQRTEQRDSAMYRCASTQGDTGELFFGEGSRLTVL.

The sample holds a few counts of this clone. The chain employs TRBV27 and TRBJ1-5, with D hard to call. The CDR3 totals 13 residues. CDR1 is MNHEY and CDR2 is SMNVEV in the germline V gene (reference sequence). V lost 0 bases to trimming and J lost 9 bases, with 9 bases between them. CDR3 protein: CASSLSEGWPQHF. DNA for the CDR3: TGTGCCAGCAGTTTATCGGAGGGATGGCCCCAGCATTTT.

In the case of this clone: Mismatch with germline at one junction end may stem from a read error. The chain joins TRBV7-9 to TRBJ2-7; 9 bases are shared with TRBD1. Germline loops: CDR1 SEHNR, CDR2 FQNEAQ (reference sequence). This CDR3 has 17 amino acids. CDR3 region: CSSSSSWTRDRAYEQYF. In DNA, the CDR3 is TGTTCCAGCAGCTCTAGTTGGACCCGGGACAGGGCCTACGAGCAGTACTTC.

This clone was recorded a few times. This sequence joins TRBV5-1 and TRBJ2-7; TRBD1 might be the D (5 bases). In germline, CDR1 is SGHRS, CDR2 YFSETQ. The V and J ends lost 1 base and 4 bases respectively, with 9 bases between them. The CDR3 is 13 amino acids. The CDR3 sequence: CASSLTREYEQYF. CDR3 bases: TGCGCCAGCAGCTTGACCAGGGAATACGAGCAGTACTTC. The variable domain in full, completed from reference TRBV5-1 and TRBJ2-7, reads KAGVTQTPRYLIKTRGQQVTLSCSPISGHRSVSWYQQTPGQGLQFLFEYFSETQRNKGNFPGRFSGRQFSNSRSEMNVSTLELGDSALYLCASSLTREYEQYFGPGTRLTVT.

This clone was seen a handful of times. The chain has TRBV19 and TRBJ2-1; 13 bases line up with TRBD2. The germline CDR1 and CDR2 sequences are LNHDA and SQIVND (reference sequence). V gave up 11 bases and J gave up 10 bases; unmatched junction bases: 8. This CDR3 region has 13 residues. Here the CDR3 DNA reads TGTGCCTCCGGACTAGCGGGAGATAACGAGCAGTTCTTC. The encoded protein is CASGLAGDNEQFF.

The chain links TRBV27 to TRBJ2-1; D may be TRBD1 (6 bases). The V and J ends lost 7 bases and 6 bases respectively, with 19 bases between them. CDR3 length: 15 residues. CDR1 is MNHEY, CDR2 SMNVEV, per germline (reference sequence). CDR3 DNA: TGTGCCAGCACTCCTCGGACAGATAGAATCAATGAGCAGTTCTTC. This encodes CASTPRTDRINEQFF.

V and J are TRBV5-4 and TRBJ2-1; 7 nucleotides match TRBD2. The germline gives CDR1 SGHNT, CDR2 YYREEE (reference sequence). V lost 4 bases to trimming and J lost 5 bases; unmatched junction nucleotides: 9. The CDR3 has 15 residues. The DNA of the CDR3 is TGTGCCAGCAGCCTTGGTGCTAGCGGAAACAATGAGCAGTTCTTC. Translating gives CASSLGASGNNEQFF.

The V gene is TRBV19, the J gene TRBJ2-6, with 8 bases identical to TRBD1. Germline V gene lookup returns CDR1 LNHDA and CDR2 SQIVND (reference sequence). The length of the CDR3 is 17 residues. V was pared by 2 bases and J by 8 bases, with 11 bases of the junction left unmatched. DNA of the CDR3: TGTGCCAGTAGTATAAGAATCGGACAGGGTATTACCAACGTCCTGACTTTC. It is translated as CASSIRIGQGITNVLTF.

The genes are TRBV6-1 and TRBJ2-1, with D possibly matching TRBD1 (5 bases). Germline CDR1 reads MNHNS; CDR2 reads SASEGT. Trimming cost V 3 bases and J 0 bases, with 6 bases left between them. There are 14 residues in the CDR3. The CDR3 sequence is CASSEQGSYNEQFF. For the CDR3, the DNA is TGTGCCAGCAGTGAGCAGGGCTCCTACAATGAGCAGTTCTTC.

The chain is built from TRBV29-1 and TRBJ2-1; no firm D call. The V gene's germline CDR1 is SQVTM and CDR2 ANQGSEA. The CDR3 sequence is 12 residues long. Between the trimmed V and J ends, which lost 2 bases and 6 bases, there was a span of 8 bases. In DNA, the CDR3 is TGCAGCGTTGAACTCCCCCCCAATGAGCAGTTCTTC. Translation: CSVELPPNEQFF.

The chain carries TRBV6-1 and TRBJ1-3; 7 nucleotides line up with TRBD1. This CDR3 has 18 residues. Germline CDR1 is MNHNS and CDR2 is SASEGT. V dropped 0 bases and J dropped 0; count of bases not matched to a gene: 8. The chain's CDR3 is CASSEAGTASSSGNTIYF. In DNA form, the CDR3 reads TGTGCCAGCAGTGAAGCGGGGACAGCGTCGAGCTCTGGAAACACCATATATTTT.

The genes are TRBV18 and TRBJ2-1; 14 positions agree with TRBD2. Germline V gene sequence: CDR1 KGHSH, CDR2 LQKENI. This CDR3 contains 16 residues. V lost 3 bases and J lost 4; bases outside the gene matches: 2. The CDR3 region is CASSPRLAGGYNEQFF. CDR3 sequence (DNA): TGTGCCAGCTCACCCAGACTAGCGGGAGGGTACAATGAGCAGTTCTTC.

The chain links TRBV4-2 to TRBJ2-2; D might be TRBD2 (5 bases). V lost 5 bases and J lost 5, with 6 bases in between. There are 12 residues in the CDR3. Looked up from germline, CDR1 is LGHNA and CDR2 is YNFKEQ. The CDR3 region has the DNA TGTGCCAGCAGCGGCGGGACCGGGGAGCTGTTTTTT. Amino acids: CASSGGTGELFF.